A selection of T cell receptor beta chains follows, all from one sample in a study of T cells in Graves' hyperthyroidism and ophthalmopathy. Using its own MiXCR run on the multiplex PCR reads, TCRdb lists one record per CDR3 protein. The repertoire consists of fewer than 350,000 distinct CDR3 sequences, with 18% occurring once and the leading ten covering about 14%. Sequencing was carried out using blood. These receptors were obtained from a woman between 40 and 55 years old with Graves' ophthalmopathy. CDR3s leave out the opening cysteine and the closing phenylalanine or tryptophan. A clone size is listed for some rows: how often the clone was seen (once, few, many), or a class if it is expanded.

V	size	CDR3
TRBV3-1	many	ASSPPQKYGYT
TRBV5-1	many	ASSVRSSGAGELF
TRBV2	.	ASSELGGGSPQL
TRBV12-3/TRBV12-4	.	ASSELAGEGQETQY
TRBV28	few	ASSWGETYEQY
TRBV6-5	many	ASSYSAPTSYEQY
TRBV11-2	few	ASSRGQGLDAEAF
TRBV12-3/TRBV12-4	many	ASSWPGGTQY
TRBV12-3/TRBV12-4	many	ASSLQGTGISGYT
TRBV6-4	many	ARVTANSGNTIY
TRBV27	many	ASSPRAGGASYEQY
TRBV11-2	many	ASSLDAYSAGELF
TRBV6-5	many	ASSYSGGHGYT
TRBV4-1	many	ASSQAWGSNQPQH
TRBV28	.	ASSFIYNQPQH
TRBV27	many	ASSLYPPGGARSYEQY
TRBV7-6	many	ASSFEGNTGELF
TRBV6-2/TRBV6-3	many	ASSYGRLAKNIQY
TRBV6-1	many	ASSGPAGDKSYEQY
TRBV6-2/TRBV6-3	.	ASSFEGPNEQY
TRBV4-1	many	ASSQETANYGYT
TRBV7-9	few	ASSLAGGAASPLH
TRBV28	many	ASSLLGLGSGANVLT
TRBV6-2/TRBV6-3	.	ASSPRRAGGYEQY
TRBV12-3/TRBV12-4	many	ASSPRGRNYEQY
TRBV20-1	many	SASGPLDNQPQH
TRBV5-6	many	ASRKSGRTTDTQY
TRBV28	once	ASISTGGDAKNIQY
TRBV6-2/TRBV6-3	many	ASSKGTSGRISYEQY
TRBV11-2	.	ASSSTPPAGNMNTEAF
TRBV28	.	ASSFRLITGELF
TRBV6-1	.	ASRERTGPRETQY
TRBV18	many	ASSLGGNEQF
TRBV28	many	ASSLEGSYGYT
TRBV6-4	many	ASSAIGDTGELF
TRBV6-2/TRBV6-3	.	ASSFPGGGYEQY
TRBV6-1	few	ASRGAGGLAKNIQY
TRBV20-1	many	SANPRGQLRDYEQY
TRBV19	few	ASSWGGTGTNEQF
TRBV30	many	AWSEAVEGFRAF
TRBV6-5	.	ASSYPRGQTYEQY
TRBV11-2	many	ASSLGTSGRAISETQY
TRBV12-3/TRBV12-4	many	ASSLEGLKTQY
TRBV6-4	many	ASSELVWGQQY
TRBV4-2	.	ASSQESRGGTEAF
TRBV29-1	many	SVEIIDTGELF
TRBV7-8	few	ASSLRGSLSEQY
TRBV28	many	ASSMARYEQY
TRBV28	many	ASRDRFSNQPQH
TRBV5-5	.	ASSQLIDSAYEQY
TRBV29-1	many	SVPKTGAITEAF
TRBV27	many	ASRDYGDRSGLDTGELF
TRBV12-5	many	ASGSTDQPHYGYT
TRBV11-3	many	ASSLVRGAMTGELF
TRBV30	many	AWSLDSNQPQH